The 20 T cell receptor beta chains listed next were all sequenced from one sample in a study of shared clonotypes between healthy human individuals. Sequencing was performed with immunoSEQ multiplex PCR; in TCRdb, only in-frame clones are kept and a portion is missing. This repertoire shows 2 million to 3 million clones, around 94% found once; its top ten account for roughly 0.14%. What was sequenced was naive CD4+ T cells sorted from blood. Subset of the sample: CD45RA+ positively selected. The source of these receptors is a man aged 18 to 30 in good health.

The CDR3: CASRTNSYNEQFF. CDR3 bases: TGTGCCAGCAGGACCAACTCCTACAATGAGCAGTTCTTC. This chain connects TRBV6-1 to TRBJ2-1; D unresolved. This CDR3 contains 13 residues. The ends were cut back, 6 bases at V and 0 bases at J, with 6 bases in the middle. Germline V gene lookup returns CDR1 MNHNS and CDR2 SASEGT.

The chain couples TRBV15 to TRBJ2-4; perhaps TRBD1 as D (5 bases). The CDR3 consists of 17 residues. V was trimmed by 0 bases and J by 0 bases, leaving 12 bases between them. Per germline, CDR1 LNHNV and CDR2 YYDKDF (reference sequence). CDR3 residues: CATSREDKGIAKNIQYF. CDR3 DNA: TGTGCCACCAGCAGAGAGGACAAGGGGATAGCCAAAAACATTCAGTACTTC.

The rearrangement links TRBV19 to TRBJ2-7; D perhaps matches TRBD1 (5 bases). Germline V gives CDR1 LNHDA, CDR2 SQIVND (reference sequence). V was shortened by 0 bases and J by 4 bases, with 13 bases between the two germline ends. The CDR3 has 15 residues. The CDR3 region has the DNA TGTGCCAGTAGTATAGATTCCCAGGGTCCATACGAGCAGTACTTC. This translates into CASSIDSQGPYEQYF.

In regard to this clone: The same CDR3 also results from other DNA sequences found in this sample. The chain combines TRBV5-1 with TRBJ2-2; 9 bases agree with TRBD1. Germline CDR1 reads SGHRS; CDR2 reads YFSETQ. Trimming took 8 bases from V and 4 from J; bases not matched to a gene: 3. CDR3 length: 13 residues. The CDR3 nucleotides are TGCGCCAGTCGACAGGGGGGCACCGGGGAGCTGTTTTTT. This sequence encodes CASRQGGTGELFF.

The chain links TRBV4-3 to TRBJ2-1, with 9 bases matching TRBD2. Germline values: CDR1 LGHNA, CDR2 YSLEER. There are 17 residues in the CDR3. The V gene end was trimmed by 0 bases and the J gene end by 7 bases; junction bases not matched to a gene: 10. CDR3 sequence (DNA): TGCGCCAGCAGCCAAGATCGGCTAGCGGGACAGACGAATGAGCAGTTCTTC. Translated: CASSQDRLAGQTNEQFF.

The chain is built from TRBV5-4 and TRBJ2-7; TRBD2 is a possible D gene (5 bases). The germline V and J ends were trimmed by 0 bases and 0 bases, with 10 bases remaining between them. From germline, CDR1 is SGHNT and CDR2 YYREEE (reference sequence). The CDR3 has 15 amino acids. CDR3 nucleotide sequence: TGTGCCAGCAGCTTGGGAGCGGTCAGCTCCTACGAGCAGTACTTC. Its translation is CASSLGAVSSYEQYF. Full variable domain (missing parts from reference TRBV5-4 and TRBJ2-7): ETGVTQSPTHLIKTRGQQVTLRCSSQSGHNTVSWYQQALGQGPQFIFQYYREEENGRGNFPPRFSGLQFPNYSSELNVNALELDDSALYLCASSLGAVSSYEQYFGPGTRLTVT.

The chain employs TRBV6-6 and TRBJ1-2, with 8 bases aligning to TRBD1. The CDR3 has 11 residues. With 5 bases clipped from V and 7 bases from J, the junction kept 0 bases outside the gene matches. Per germline, CDR1 MNHNY and CDR2 SVGAGI (reference sequence). The CDR3 sequence: CASSDRGGYTF. As DNA, the CDR3 is TGTGCCAGCAGTGACAGGGGTGGCTACACCTTC.

The V gene is TRBV30, the J gene TRBJ1-6; TRBD1 agrees at 8 bases. The CDR3 sequence is 16 residues long. Unmatched junction bases numbered 10, after V lost 2 bases and J lost 7 bases. Germline V CDR1 and CDR2: GTSNPN, SVGIG (reference sequence). CDR3 DNA: TGTGCCTGGAGTTCCACCGGGACAGGTAGCAATTCACCCCTCCACTTT. Translated, it gives CAWSSTGTGSNSPLHF.

The chain is built from TRBV20-1 and TRBJ2-1; maybe TRBD2 (6 bases). Germline V lookup: CDR1 DFQATT, CDR2 SNEGSKA (reference sequence). This CDR3 is built from 11 residues. DNA of the CDR3: TGCGGAGGGGTGGCTTACAATGAGCAGTTCTTC. This translates into CGGVAYNEQFF.

The CDR3 region has the DNA TGCGCCAGCAGCTTTGACGCACAGGGGCAGAACACTGAAGCTTTCTTT. Protein: CASSFDAQGQNTEAFF. The V gene is TRBV5-1, the J gene TRBJ1-1; 7 bases agree with TRBD1. The CDR3 covers 16 residues. J gave up 1 base and V 2 bases, and 8 bases lay outside the gene matches. Per the germline V gene, CDR1 is SGHRS and CDR2 is YFSETQ.

The gene calls are TRBV2 and TRBJ2-1, with 11 bases lining up with TRBD2. Trimming cost V 0 bases and J 8 bases; bases outside gene matches: 6. CDR1 is SNHLY and CDR2 is FYNNEI in the germline V gene. The CDR3 is made up of 16 amino acids. CDR3 sequence (DNA): TGTGCCAGCAGTGAAGCGCTTCCTAGCGGGAGGTATGAGCAGTTCTTC. Protein product: CASSEALPSGRYEQFF.

This clone was seen just once. The CDR3 region has the DNA TGTGCCATCAGTGAGTTTGGCGGGGGCTTCGAGCAGTACTTC. It specifies CAISEFGGGFEQYF. The genes are TRBV10-3 and TRBJ2-7, with a weak D call TRBD2 (7 bases). Between the trimmed V and J ends, which lost 1 base and 6 bases, there was a span of 13 bases. The CDR3 extends over 14 amino acids. Germline loops: CDR1 ENHRY, CDR2 SYGVKD.

As concerns this clone: Additional DNA sequences in this sample encode the identical CDR3. The chain couples TRBV15 to TRBJ1-1, with a tentative D call TRBD1 (6 bases). The CDR3 consists of 13 residues. V shed 5 bases and J shed 0 bases, with 7 bases lying between them. CDR1 and CDR2 from the germline V gene are LNHNV and YYDKDF (reference sequence). The CDR3 sequence is CATSRTVNTEAFF. The CDR3 nucleotides are TGTGCCACCAGCCGGACAGTGAACACTGAAGCTTTCTTT.

The count of this clone is one. The chain has TRBV5-4 and TRBJ2-3; TRBD2 agrees at 10 bases. Germline trimming cut 0 bases from V and 0 bases from J; bases unmatched to any gene: 4. This CDR3 is built from 17 residues. Germline V CDR1 and CDR2: SGHNT, YYREEE (reference sequence). In DNA form, the CDR3 reads TGTGCCAGCAGCTTGGCGATAGCGGGGGGTAGCACAGATACGCAGTATTTT. This sequence encodes CASSLAIAGGSTDTQYF.

This clone appeared a single time. The chain carries TRBV4-1 and TRBJ1-5; D remains ambiguous. The CDR3 is made up of 14 amino acids. With 4 bases removed from V and 7 bases from J, the gap between germline ends came to 14 bases. Germline CDR1 is MGHRA and CDR2 is YSYEKL. CDR3: CASSRLVLGQPQHF. CDR3 DNA: TGCGCCAGCAGCCGGTTAGTTTTAGGACAGCCCCAGCATTTT.

This clone was seen once. This chain links TRBV10-3 with TRBJ2-7; D might be TRBD2 (6 bases). From germline, CDR1 is ENHRY and CDR2 SYGVKD. The CDR3 extends over 13 amino acids. Trimming took 5 bases from V and 6 from J, leaving 14 bases between them. CDR3 loop: CAISYGGLSEQYF. CDR3 coding DNA: TGTGCCATCAGTTACGGGGGTTTGAGCGAGCAGTACTTC.

J is TRBJ1-6 and V is TRBV7-2; the D gene is possibly TRBD1 (5 bases). The germline CDR1 and CDR2 sequences are SGHTA and FQGNSA. This CDR3 region has 16 residues. Trimming took 1 base from V and 8 from J, leaving 15 bases between them. The CDR3 spells CASSLGSAGTDSPLHF. Here the CDR3 DNA reads TGTGCCAGCAGCTTAGGATCGGCAGGGACGGATTCACCCCTCCACTTT.

The rearrangement uses TRBV11-2 and TRBJ2-1; D is unresolved. This CDR3 spans 14 amino acids. CDR1 is SGHAT and CDR2 is FQNNGV in the germline V gene. The germline V and J ends were trimmed by 0 bases and 3 bases, with 6 bases remaining between them. The CDR3 DNA follows: TGTGCCAGCAGCTTAGAGGTATACTACAATGAGCAGTTCTTC. Protein product: CASSLEVYYNEQFF.

This chain links TRBV5-1 with TRBJ1-2, with D unclear. Trimming cost V 2 bases and J 2 bases, with 4 bases left between them. Germline V CDR1 and CDR2: SGHRS, YFSETQ. This CDR3 comprises 12 residues. DNA of the CDR3: TGCGCCAGCAGCTTTGAAAACTATGGCTACACCTTC. This codes for CASSFENYGYTF.

V and J are TRBV29-1 and TRBJ2-7; possibly TRBD2 for D (5 bases). V gave up 3 bases and J gave up 4 bases, with 7 bases separating them. CDR3 size: 11 residues. CDR1 SQVTM and CDR2 ANQGSEA come from the germline V gene. The CDR3 DNA sequence: TGCAGCGTTGAGTGGGAGTACGAGCAGTACTTC. It specifies CSVEWEYEQYF.